This entry describes one T cell receptor beta chain. The antigen remains unidentified. Clones were read by immunoSEQ multiplex PCR, and TCRdb kept only the in-frame ones, dropping some. The sample records tens of thousands of clones, roughly four fifths being singletons. Germline V CDR1 and CDR2: LGHDT, YNNKEL (reference sequence). This CDR3 comprises 12 residues. With 2 bases removed from V and 8 bases from J, the gap between germline ends came to 6 bases. The sample belongs to a study of vaccination effects on CD4 cells after COVID-19. Antigen-specific CD4+ T cells were expanded (with viral peptide pools) by the ViraFEST assay ahead of sequencing. CD4+ T cells were isolated after 10 days of culture.

The chain recombines TRBV3-1 (or the pseudogene TRBV3-2) with TRBJ1-4; D unclear. This TCR derives from a human donor who received a COVID-19 vaccine. This specimen consisted of CD4+ T cells from PBMCs cultured with HCoV-229E spike peptides, obtained before COVID-19 vaccination. CDR3 DNA: TGTGCCAGCAGCCAAAGGGAGGAAAAACTGTTTTTT. Protein sequence: CASSQREEKLFF.